This TCR beta chain was captured by sequencing in a study of blood T cell repertoires in COVID-19. Study-wide background: The United States, Italy and Spain were the sources of the acute and convalescent COVID-19 samples. PBMCs, B-cell-depleted T cells, or T cells provided the cDNA or gDNA that made up the material.

This table comes from immunoSEQ multiplex PCR, and its TCRdb copy is limited to in-frame clones, with some not included. The sample contains some 53,000 clones, less than 90% of which appear only once. The germline CDR1 and CDR2 sequences are SEHNR and FQNEAQ (reference sequence). V lost 1 base and J 0 bases, leaving 21 bases between the germline ends. CDR3 length: 19 residues. This clonotype was obtained from a human donor with active COVID-19. The donor label of this sample is uncertain. The sequencing sample was made of peripheral blood. The chain joins TRBV7-9 to TRBJ1-1, with D perhaps TRBD1 (6 bases). CDR3 region: CASSLGPTGKGLLNTEAFF. CDR3 in DNA: TGTGCCAGCAGCTTAGGACCGACAGGCAAGGGTCTCCTGAACACTGAAGCTTTCTTT. Combining the CDR3 with reference TRBV7-9 and TRBJ1-1 gives the whole variable domain DTGVSQNPRHKITKRGQNVTFRCDPISEHNRLYWYRQTLGQGPEFLTYFQNEAQLEKSRLLSDRFSAERPKGSFSTLEIQRTEQGDSAMYLCASSLGPTGKGLLNTEAFFGQGTRLTVV.